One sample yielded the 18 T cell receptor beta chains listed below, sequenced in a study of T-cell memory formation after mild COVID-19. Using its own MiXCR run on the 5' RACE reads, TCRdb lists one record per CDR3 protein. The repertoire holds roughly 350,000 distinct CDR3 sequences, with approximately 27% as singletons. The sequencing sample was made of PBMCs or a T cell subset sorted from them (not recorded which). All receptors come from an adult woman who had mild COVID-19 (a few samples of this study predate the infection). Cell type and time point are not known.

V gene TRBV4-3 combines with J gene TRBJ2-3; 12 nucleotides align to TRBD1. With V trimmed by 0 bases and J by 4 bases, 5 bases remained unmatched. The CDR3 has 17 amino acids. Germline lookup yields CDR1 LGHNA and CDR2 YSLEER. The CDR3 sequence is CASSQEGDRGPADTQYF. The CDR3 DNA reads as TGCGCCAGCAGCCAAGAGGGGGACAGGGGGCCGGCAGATACGCAGTATTTT.

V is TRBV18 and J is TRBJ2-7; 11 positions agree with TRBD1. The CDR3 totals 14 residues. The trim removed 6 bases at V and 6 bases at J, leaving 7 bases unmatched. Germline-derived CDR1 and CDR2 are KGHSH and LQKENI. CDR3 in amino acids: CASSLGQGEIEQYF. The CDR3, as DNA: TGTGCCAGCTCGTTGGGACAGGGGGAAATCGAGCAGTACTTC.

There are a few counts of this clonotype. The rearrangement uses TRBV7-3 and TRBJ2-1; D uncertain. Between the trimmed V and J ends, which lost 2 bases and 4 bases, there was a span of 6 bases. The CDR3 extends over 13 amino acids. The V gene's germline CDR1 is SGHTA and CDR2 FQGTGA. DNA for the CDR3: TGTGCCAGCAGCTTAGATCATTACAATGAGCAGTTCTTC. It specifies CASSLDHYNEQFF. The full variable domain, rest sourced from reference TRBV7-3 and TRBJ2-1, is GAGVSQTPSNKVTEKGKYVELRCDPISGHTALYWYRQSLGQGPEFLIYFQGTGAADDSGLPNDRFFAVRPEGSVSTLKIQRTERGDSAVYLCASSLDHYNEQFFGPGTRLTVL.

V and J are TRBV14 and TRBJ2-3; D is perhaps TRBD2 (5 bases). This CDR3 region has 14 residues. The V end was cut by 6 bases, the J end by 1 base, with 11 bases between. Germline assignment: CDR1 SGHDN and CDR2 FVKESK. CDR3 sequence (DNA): TGTGCCAGCAGAGCGAACGGGGGCACAGATACGCAGTATTTT. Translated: CASRANGGTDTQYF.

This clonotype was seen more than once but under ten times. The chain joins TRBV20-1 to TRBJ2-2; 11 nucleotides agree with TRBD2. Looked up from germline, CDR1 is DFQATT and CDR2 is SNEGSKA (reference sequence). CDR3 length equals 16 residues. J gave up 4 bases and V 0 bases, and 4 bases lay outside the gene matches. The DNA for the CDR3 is TGCAGTGCTAGAGATCCGACTAGCGGGGTCACCGGGGAGCTGTTTTTT. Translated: CSARDPTSGVTGELFF.

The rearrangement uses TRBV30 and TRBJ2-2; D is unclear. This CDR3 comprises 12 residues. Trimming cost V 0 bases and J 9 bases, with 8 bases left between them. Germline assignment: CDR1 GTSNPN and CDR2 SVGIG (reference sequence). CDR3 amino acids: CAWSVAARELFF. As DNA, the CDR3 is TGTGCCTGGAGTGTAGCCGCCCGGGAGCTGTTTTTT.

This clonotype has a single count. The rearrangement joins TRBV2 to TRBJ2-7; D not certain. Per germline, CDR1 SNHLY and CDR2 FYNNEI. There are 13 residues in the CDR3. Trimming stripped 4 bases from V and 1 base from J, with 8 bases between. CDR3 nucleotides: TGTGCCAGCAGTGTACTGGTATCCTACGAGCAGTACTTC. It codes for CASSVLVSYEQYF. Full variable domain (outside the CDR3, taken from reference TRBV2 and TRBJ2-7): EPEVTQTPSHQVTQMGQEVILRCVPISNHLYFYWYRQILGQKVEFLVSFYNNEISEKSEIFDDQFSVERPDGSNFTLKIRSTKLEDSAMYFCASSVLVSYEQYFGPGTRLTVT.

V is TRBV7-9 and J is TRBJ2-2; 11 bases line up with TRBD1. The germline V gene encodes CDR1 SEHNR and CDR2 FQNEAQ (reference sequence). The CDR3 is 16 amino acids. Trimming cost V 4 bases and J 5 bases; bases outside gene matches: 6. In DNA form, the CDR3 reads TGTGCCAGCAGCTCCGGACAGGGGGCATATACCGGGGAGCTGTTTTTT. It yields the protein CASSSGQGAYTGELFF.

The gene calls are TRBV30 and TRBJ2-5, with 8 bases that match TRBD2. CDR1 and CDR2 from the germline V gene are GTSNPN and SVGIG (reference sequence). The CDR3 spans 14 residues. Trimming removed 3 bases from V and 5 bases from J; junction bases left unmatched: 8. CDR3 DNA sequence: TGTGCCTGGAGCCCCGGGACTAGGTCCGAGACCCAGTACTTC. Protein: CAWSPGTRSETQYF.

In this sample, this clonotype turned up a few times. The CDR3 region has the DNA TGTGCCAGCAGCCCATCCGGAGGTCTCGTCTCCTACGAGCAGTACTTC. Protein: CASSPSGGLVSYEQYF. The chain is built from TRBV7-6 and TRBJ2-7, with D possibly TRBD2 on 5 matching bases. This CDR3 is built from 16 residues. Germline-derived CDR1 and CDR2 are SGHVS and FNYEAQ. Deletions cut 5 bases from V and 0 bases from J, with 17 bases between.

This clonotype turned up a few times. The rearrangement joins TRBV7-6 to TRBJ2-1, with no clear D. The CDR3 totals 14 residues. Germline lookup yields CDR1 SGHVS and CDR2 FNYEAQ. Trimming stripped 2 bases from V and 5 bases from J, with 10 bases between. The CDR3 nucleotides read TGTGCCAGCAGCTTAATGGGTTTCAACAATGAGCAGTTCTTC. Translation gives CASSLMGFNNEQFF.

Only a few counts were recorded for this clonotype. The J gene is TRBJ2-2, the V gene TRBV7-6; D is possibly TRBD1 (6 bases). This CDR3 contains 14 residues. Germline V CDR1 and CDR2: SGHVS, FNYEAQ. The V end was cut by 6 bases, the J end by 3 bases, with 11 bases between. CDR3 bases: TGTGCCAGCAGGGACAGCTCTTACACCGGGGAGCTGTTTTTT. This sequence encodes CASRDSSYTGELFF.

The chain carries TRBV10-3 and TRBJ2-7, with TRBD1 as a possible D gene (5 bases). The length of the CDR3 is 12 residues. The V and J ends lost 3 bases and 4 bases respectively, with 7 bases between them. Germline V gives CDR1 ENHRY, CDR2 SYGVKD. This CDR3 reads CAISDKGYEQYF. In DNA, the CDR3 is TGTGCCATCAGTGATAAGGGGTACGAGCAGTACTTC.

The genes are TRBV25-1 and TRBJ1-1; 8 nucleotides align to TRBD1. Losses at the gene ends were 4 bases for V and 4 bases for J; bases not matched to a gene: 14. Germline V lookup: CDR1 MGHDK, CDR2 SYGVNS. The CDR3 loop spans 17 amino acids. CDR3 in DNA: TGTGCCAGCAGTGTGGGATTTACAGGGGGGGTGGTCACTGAAGCTTTCTTT. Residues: CASSVGFTGGVVTEAFF. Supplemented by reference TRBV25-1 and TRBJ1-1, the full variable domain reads EADIYQTPRYLVIGTGKKITLECSQTMGHDKMYWYQQDPGMELHLIHYSYGVNSTEKGDLSSESTVSRIRTEHFPLTLESARPSHTSQYLCASSVGFTGGVVTEAFFGQGTRLTVV.

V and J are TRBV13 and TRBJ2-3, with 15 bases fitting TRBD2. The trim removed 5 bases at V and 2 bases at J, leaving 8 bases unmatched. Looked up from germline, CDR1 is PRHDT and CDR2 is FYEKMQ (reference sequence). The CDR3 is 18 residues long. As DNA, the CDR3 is TGTGCCAGCAGCCCCGGACTAGCGGGGGGGCAAATCACAGATACGCAGTATTTT. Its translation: CASSPGLAGGQITDTQYF.

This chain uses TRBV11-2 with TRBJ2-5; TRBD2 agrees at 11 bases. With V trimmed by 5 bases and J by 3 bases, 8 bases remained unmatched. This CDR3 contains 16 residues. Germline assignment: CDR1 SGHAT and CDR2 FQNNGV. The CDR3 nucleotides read TGTGCCAGCAGCCCCCCGACTAGCGGGGCAGAAGAGACCCAGTACTTC. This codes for CASSPPTSGAEETQYF.

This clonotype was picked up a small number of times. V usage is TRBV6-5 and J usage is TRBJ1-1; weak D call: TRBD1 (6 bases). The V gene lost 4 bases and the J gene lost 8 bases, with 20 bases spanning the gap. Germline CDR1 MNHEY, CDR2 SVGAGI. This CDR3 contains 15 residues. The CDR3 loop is CASSSLSGARVEAFF. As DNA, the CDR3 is TGTGCCAGCAGTTCTCTTTCGGGGGCCCGTGTCGAAGCTTTCTTT.

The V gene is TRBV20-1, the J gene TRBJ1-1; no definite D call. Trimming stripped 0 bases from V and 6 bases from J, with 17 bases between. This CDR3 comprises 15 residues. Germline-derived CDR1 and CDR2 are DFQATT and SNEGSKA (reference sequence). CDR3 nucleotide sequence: TGCAGTGCTAGAGATAGGGTCAAAAGCCACTCTGAAGCTTTCTTT. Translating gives CSARDRVKSHSEAFF.